This is a list of T cell receptor beta chains from one sample in a study of blood T cell repertoires in COVID-19. Only in-frame clones appear in the TCRdb table, and some are missing; sequencing was by immunoSEQ multiplex PCR. The sample includes under 100,000 clones, around 88% seen only once; the top ten take 15% to 20%. The sequenced material came from peripheral blood. All receptors come from a woman aged 55-70 years with acute or convalescent COVID-19. Each CDR3 is given with its conserved first and last residue. Each record gives: J gene, V gene, CDR3 protein.

>TRBJ1-1|TRBV30
CAWSGGMNTEAFF
>TRBJ2-5|TRBV6-5
CASTPLGGEETQYF
>TRBJ2-5|TRBV3-1/TRBV3-2
CASSQSGGLETQYF
>TRBJ1-6|TRBV5-4
CASSLETGYNSPLHF
>TRBJ2-2|TRBV11-2
CASSAIREMNTGELFF
>TRBJ2-7|TRBV27
CASSWAASYEQYF
>TRBJ1-1|TRBV5-1
CASSSEPENTEAFF
>TRBJ1-5|TRBV5-1
CASSFGGSGNQPQHF
>TRBJ1-2|TRBV9
CASSRDRVAQNYGYTF
>TRBJ2-3|TRBV29-1
CSVEGATDTQYF
>TRBJ1-6|TRBV18
CASSPRQAATDSPLHF
>TRBJ1-2|TRBV20-1
CSASPYPGGYTF
>TRBJ2-3|TRBV5-1
CASSSTSGSTDTQYF
>TRBJ1-5|TRBV10-2
CASGTGGNNQPQHF
>TRBJ2-2|TRBV10-3
CAISEPRTGGFTGELFF
>TRBJ2-1|TRBV28
CASSSRGEQFF
>TRBJ2-1|TRBV7-2
CASSSPVTGSYNEQFF
>TRBJ2-5|TRBV5-1
CASSLSSRREETQYF
>TRBJ1-2|TRBV30
CAWSVEASYGYTF
>TRBJ1-3|TRBV7-2
CASSSWGGFSGNTIYF
>TRBJ1-1|TRBV6-5
CASTRTGVNTEAFF
>TRBJ2-1|TRBV7-8
CASSPAGGPSQFF
>TRBJ1-5|TRBV19
CASSIVQGSNQPQHF
>TRBJ1-2|TRBV29-1
CSVTNRGGYGYTF
>TRBJ1-2|TRBV28
CASSFTAYGYTF
>TRBJ1-5|TRBV5-1
CASSFRGGGQPQHF
>TRBJ2-1|TRBV6-2/TRBV6-3
CASSLQIGLLFTYNEQFF
>TRBJ1-5|TRBV30
CAWSVESGWQPQHF
>TRBJ2-1|TRBV30
CAWTRQGAGNEQFF
>TRBJ2-1|TRBV30
CAWSVRPLAGGISYNEQFF
>TRBJ1-4|TRBV5-1
CASTQGIGEKLFF
>TRBJ1-6|TRBV5-4
CASSFGQTHSPLHF
>TRBJ2-1|TRBV5-4
CASSFDRQGEQFF
>TRBJ1-1|TRBV5-6
CASSLLGAGKAFF
>TRBJ1-2|TRBV29-1
CSGIRGADRGYGYTF
>TRBJ1-2|TRBV19
CASRGYSVGREGYTF
>TRBJ2-1|TRBV11-2
CASSFRQGAYNEQFF
>TRBJ2-6|TRBV27
CASSPRDSLSGANVLTF
>TRBJ1-2|TRBV7-2
CASSPQTGGNYGYTF
>TRBJ1-1|TRBV3-1/TRBV3-2
CASSARGEAFF
>TRBJ2-1|TRBV7-3
CASSLKFGGDSYNEQFF
>TRBJ1-1|TRBV3-1/TRBV3-2
CASSQFLGTEAFF
>TRBJ1-5|TRBV2
CASNPEYSNQPQHF
>TRBJ1-5|TRBV9
CASSFSTGGQPQHF
>TRBJ2-2|TRBV9
CASSVASGGAGELFF
>TRBJ1-1|TRBV12-3/TRBV12-4
CASRQGNTEAFF
>TRBJ1-4|TRBV6-6
CASSDRASNYEKLFF
>TRBJ1-4|TRBV5-8
CASSLALNEKLFF
>TRBJ1-1|TRBV12-2
CASRRPGQGAEAFF
>TRBJ1-2|TRBV24-1
CATSGDRDGRYGYTF
>TRBJ2-7|TRBV9
CASSVAATGSYEQYF
>TRBJ2-3|TRBV5-1
CASSLVAGGQGDTQYF
>TRBJ2-2|TRBV18
CASSPTANTGELFF
>TRBJ1-2|TRBV9
CASSVAATAGTDGYTF
>TRBJ1-2|TRBV5-1
CASSLVGVGYGYTF